The 30 T cell receptor beta chains presented below share a single source sample, sequenced in a study of cytomegalovirus exposure and HLA in healthy donors. Repertoires were generated with immunoSEQ multiplex PCR, while TCRdb's copy carries only in-frame clones and drops some. The sample includes about 240,000 clones, approximately 90% of them seen just once. Sequencing was done on a sample of PBMCs. All receptors derive from a man younger than 30 in good health and CMV-seronegative.

This sequence joins TRBV4-3 and TRBJ2-7, with 11 bases matching TRBD2. Germline loops: CDR1 LGHNA, CDR2 YSLEER. The junction had 6 bases not matched to a gene; V was cut back by 1 base and J by 4 bases. The CDR3 has 16 amino acids. The CDR3 protein is CASSQGALAGGYEQYF. The CDR3 DNA sequence: TGCGCCAGCAGCCAAGGCGCTCTAGCGGGGGGTTACGAGCAGTACTTC.

The CDR3 sequence is CASSLSLENEQYF. DNA of the CDR3: TGTGCCAGCAGTTTGTCCCTAGAAAACGAGCAGTACTTC. The rearrangement joins TRBV28 to TRBJ2-7; D is ambiguous. Between the trimmed V and J ends, which lost 3 bases and 5 bases, there was a span of 11 bases. Germline V gene data show CDR1 as MDHEN and CDR2 as SYDVKM. The CDR3 is 13 amino acids.

The chain has TRBV5-4 and TRBJ2-5; D call uncertain. CDR1 is SGHNT and CDR2 is YYREEE in the germline V gene (reference sequence). V was shortened by 7 bases and J by 5 bases, with 6 bases between the two germline ends. This CDR3 has 10 residues. The CDR3 is CASGRETQYF. For the CDR3, the DNA is TGTGCCAGCGGTCGGGAGACCCAGTACTTC.

J is TRBJ2-1 and V is TRBV5-6; TRBD2 might be the D (5 bases). Deletions cut 3 bases from V and 7 bases from J, with 11 bases between. CDR1 is SGHDT, CDR2 YYEEEE, per germline. CDR3 length equals 13 residues. The CDR3 DNA reads TGTGCCAGCAGCTCCTTACTAGAGAATGAGCAGTTCTTC. It translates to CASSSLLENEQFF.

The genes are TRBV9 and TRBJ1-2; D is ambiguous. CDR3 size: 11 residues. With 3 bases removed from V and 4 bases from J, the gap between germline ends came to 4 bases. The germline V gene encodes CDR1 SGDLS and CDR2 YYNGEE. Written as DNA, the CDR3 is TGTGCCAGCAGCGCGGGCTATGGCTACACCTTC. Its protein product is CASSAGYGYTF.

The V gene is TRBV11-2, the J gene TRBJ1-5, with no clear D. The CDR3 runs 15 residues. CDR1 and CDR2 (germline): SGHAT, FQNNGV. The V gene lost 0 bases and the J gene lost 1 base, with 7 bases spanning the gap. The CDR3 nucleotides read TGTGCCAGCAGCTTAGATTCAGGCAGCAATCAGCCCCAGCATTTT. The encoded protein is CASSLDSGSNQPQHF.

In the case of this clone: At one boundary the junction diverges from the germline segment, which might be a read error. V gene TRBV27 combines with J gene TRBJ1-1, with TRBD1 matching over 7 bases. The CDR3 has 13 residues. Germline V gene sequence: CDR1 MNHEY, CDR2 SMNVEV (reference sequence). CDR3 loop: CASSLMITGEVFF. CDR3 coding DNA: TGTGCCAGCAGTTTAATGATTACAGGGGAAGTTTTCTTT.

The chain carries TRBV29-1 and TRBJ2-3, with 8 positions matching TRBD2. Trimming removed 4 bases from V and 6 bases from J; junction bases left unmatched: 6. CDR1 and CDR2 (germline): SQVTM, ANQGSEA. The CDR3 is made up of 13 amino acids. CDR3 nucleotide sequence: TGCAGCGTTGCCCCTAGCGGGTTGGATACGCAGTATTTT. It specifies CSVAPSGLDTQYF.

The chain is built from TRBV5-1 and TRBJ2-7, with D perhaps TRBD1 (5 bases). CDR3 length: 12 amino acids. Between the trimmed V and J ends, which lost 0 bases and 7 bases, there was a span of 8 bases. CDR1 is SGHRS and CDR2 is YFSETQ in the germline V gene. CDR3 DNA: TGCGCCAGCAGCTTGGAGCCAGGGGAGCAGTACTTC. Its translation is CASSLEPGEQYF.

Remarks on this clone: Other DNA sequences within the sample encode an identical CDR3. This chain uses TRBV6-6 with TRBJ1-4; D uncertain. The CDR3 extends over 11 amino acids. Germline lookup yields CDR1 MNHNY and CDR2 SVGAGI (reference sequence). Trimming stripped 5 bases from V and 8 bases from J, with 6 bases between. CDR3 DNA: TGTGCCAGCAGTCGCCAGGAAAAACTGTTTTTT. This encodes CASSRQEKLFF.

The chain uses TRBV19 and TRBJ2-1, with D maybe TRBD2 (5 bases). Trimming shortened V by 7 bases and J by 0 bases, and 13 bases separated the two germline ends. This CDR3 spans 15 amino acids. Germline V gene lookup returns CDR1 LNHDA and CDR2 SQIVND (reference sequence). CDR3 in DNA: TGTGCCAGTACCAGAGGGTTCGGCTCCTACAATGAGCAGTTCTTC. This translates into CASTRGFGSYNEQFF.

CDR3 nucleotide sequence: TGTGCCAGCTCACGAAGCGGGGCCCAAGAGACCCAGTACTTC. Translating it yields CASSRSGAQETQYF. This chain connects TRBV18 to TRBJ2-5; 7 bases agree with TRBD2. V trimming: 4 bases; J trimming: 1 base; junction bases outside the gene matches: 3. The germline V gene has CDR1 KGHSH and CDR2 LQKENI. The CDR3 is 14 amino acids.

The V and J genes are TRBV27 and TRBJ2-7; possible D gene TRBD1, 6 bases. Germline loops: CDR1 MNHEY, CDR2 SMNVEV (reference sequence). The length of the CDR3 is 13 residues. V was clipped by 10 bases and J by 6 bases, with 19 bases between them. In nucleotides, the CDR3 is TGTGCCACCCGGGATGACAGGAGGACCGAGCAGTACTTC. Amino acid sequence: CATRDDRRTEQYF.

This chain connects TRBV6-1 to TRBJ1-4, with 9 bases fitting TRBD1. Looked up from germline, CDR1 is MNHNS and CDR2 is SASEGT. The V gene end was trimmed by 2 bases and the J gene end by 13 bases; junction bases not matched to a gene: 8. The CDR3 sequence is 14 residues long. The DNA for the CDR3 is TGTGCCAGCAGTGAAATGGGGACAGGGAGGGGACTGTTTTTT. It is translated as CASSEMGTGRGLFF.

The rearrangement links TRBV4-3 to TRBJ1-6; TRBD1 might be the D (6 bases). Germline lookup yields CDR1 LGHNA and CDR2 YSLEER. This CDR3 is built from 15 residues. The germline V and J ends were trimmed by 0 bases and 7 bases, with 10 bases remaining between them. The CDR3 DNA reads as TGCGCCAGCAGCCAAGATGGTCAGGGGAATTCACCCCTCCACTTT. This sequence encodes CASSQDGQGNSPLHF.

This clone was counted only a few times. The CDR3 protein is CASSSGGGTEAFF. DNA for the CDR3: TGCGCCAGCAGCTCAGGGGGAGGCACTGAAGCTTTCTTT. The chain carries TRBV10-1 and TRBJ1-1; TRBD1 matches at 7 bases. J gave up 4 bases and V 6 bases, and 5 bases lay outside the gene matches. This CDR3 is built from 13 residues. Per the germline V gene, CDR1 is WNHNN and CDR2 is SYGVQD (reference sequence).

V is TRBV28 and J is TRBJ1-2; 8 bases map to TRBD1. Germline CDR1 and CDR2: MDHEN and SYDVKM. This CDR3 spans 15 amino acids. V was clipped by 3 bases and J by 8 bases; unmatched bases: 11. Written as DNA, the CDR3 is TGTGCCAGCAGTTTCTCGGACAGGGTGTGGTACGGCTACACCTTC. Translating gives CASSFSDRVWYGYTF.

V usage is TRBV2 and J usage is TRBJ2-5, with 7 bases aligning to TRBD2. Germline-derived CDR1 and CDR2 are SNHLY and FYNNEI. This CDR3 spans 12 amino acids. V dropped 9 bases and J dropped 5; count of bases not matched to a gene: 6. CDR3 DNA: TGTGCCAGAGAAAGGGGAGGGGAGACCCAGTACTTC. Translated, it gives CARERGGETQYF.

The chain couples TRBV4-3 to TRBJ2-7; D gene uncertain. CDR1 is LGHNA, CDR2 YSLEER, per germline. This CDR3 has 15 amino acids. Trimming cost V 0 bases and J 4 bases, with 13 bases left between them. The CDR3 nucleotides read TGCGCCAGCAGCCAAGAGTGGCGCCCCGGGTACGAGCAGTACTTC. It encodes CASSQEWRPGYEQYF.

As concerns this clone: Distinct nucleotide sequences in the sample also encode this CDR3. V and J are TRBV5-1 and TRBJ1-1; tentatively, D is TRBD1 (5 bases). This CDR3 has 13 amino acids. V shed 2 bases and J shed 1 base, with 6 bases lying between them. Looked up from germline, CDR1 is SGHRS and CDR2 is YFSETQ. In DNA form, the CDR3 reads TGCGCCAGCAGCTTCCAGGGGAACACTGAAGCTTTCTTT. Residues: CASSFQGNTEAFF. The whole variable domain, filled in from reference TRBV5-1 and TRBJ1-1, reads KAGVTQTPRYLIKTRGQQVTLSCSPISGHRSVSWYQQTPGQGLQFLFEYFSETQRNKGNFPGRFSGRQFSNSRSEMNVSTLELGDSALYLCASSFQGNTEAFFGQGTRLTVV.

The CDR3 region has the DNA TGCAGCGTCCTCTTAGCGGGGGGGTCCACAGATACGCAGTATTTT. Translating gives CSVLLAGGSTDTQYF. V is TRBV29-1 and J is TRBJ2-3; 11 bases map to TRBD2. The CDR3 totals 15 residues. Germline lookup yields CDR1 SQVTM and CDR2 ANQGSEA. The J segment lost 2 bases and the V segment lost 6 bases, leaving 7 bases of the junction unmatched.

This chain links TRBV28 with TRBJ2-6, with D perhaps TRBD1 (6 bases). The V gene lost 3 bases and the J gene lost 1 base, with 16 bases spanning the gap. Germline-derived CDR1 and CDR2 are MDHEN and SYDVKM. The CDR3 has 18 residues. The CDR3 protein is CASSLERQGWSGANVLTF. The CDR3, as DNA: TGTGCCAGCAGTTTGGAGCGGCAGGGGTGGTCTGGGGCCAACGTCCTGACTTTC.

This chain connects TRBV27 to TRBJ2-1; TRBD1 aligns across 9 bases. V shed 4 bases, J shed 7 bases, and the junction held 5 bases outside the gene matches. CDR1 MNHEY and CDR2 SMNVEV come from the germline V gene (reference sequence). This CDR3 is 14 amino acids long. CDR3 residues: CASSSGTGLNEQFF. CDR3 sequence (DNA): TGTGCCAGCAGTTCCGGGACAGGGTTGAATGAGCAGTTCTTC.

The chain links TRBV30 to TRBJ2-3; 10 bases map to TRBD2. Trimming took 3 bases from V and 5 from J; bases not matched to a gene: 8. This CDR3 is built from 15 residues. Per the germline V gene, CDR1 is GTSNPN and CDR2 is SVGIG (reference sequence). The CDR3: CAWSLAGVFGDTQYF. The CDR3 coding sequence is TGTGCCTGGAGCCTAGCGGGAGTTTTTGGAGATACGCAGTATTTT.

This clone was detected a few times. V is TRBV7-2 and J is TRBJ2-7; D is possibly TRBD2 (6 bases). Looked up from germline, CDR1 is SGHTA and CDR2 is FQGNSA. The CDR3 runs to 15 residues. The V end lost 2 bases, the J end lost 4 bases, and 15 bases lay between the germline ends. CDR3 region: CASSLSGLGLYEQYF. CDR3 DNA: TGTGCCAGCAGCTTATCGGGACTCGGACTGTACGAGCAGTACTTC. Supplemented by reference TRBV7-2 and TRBJ2-7, the full variable domain reads GAGVSQSPSNKVTEKGKDVELRCDPISGHTALYWYRQSLGQGLEFLIYFQGNSAPDKSGLPSDRFSAERTGGSVSTLTIQRTQQEDSAVYLCASSLSGLGLYEQYFGPGTRLTVT.

V gene TRBV6-5 combines with J gene TRBJ1-1, with TRBD1 matching over 12 bases. With V trimmed by 6 bases and J by 4 bases, 6 bases remained unmatched. This CDR3 is built from 15 residues. Germline lookup yields CDR1 MNHEY and CDR2 SVGAGI. CDR3 amino acids: CASSPGTGGFTEAFF. For the CDR3, the DNA is TGTGCCAGCAGCCCCGGGACAGGGGGCTTCACTGAAGCTTTCTTT.

The chain employs TRBV5-5 and TRBJ2-7, with D maybe TRBD2 (6 bases). The CDR3 totals 15 residues. CDR1 SGHKS and CDR2 YYEKEE come from the germline V gene (reference sequence). Trimming left V 4 bases short and J 9 bases short, with 23 bases between. In DNA form, the CDR3 reads TGTGCCAGCAGCCCGACAGCCACCCGGGACTCAGTGCAGTACTTC. It codes for CASSPTATRDSVQYF.

This chain uses TRBV7-9 with TRBJ2-1, with TRBD2 matching 8 bases. The CDR3 runs to 15 residues. Trimming cost V 4 bases and J 0 bases; bases outside gene matches: 2. From germline, CDR1 is SEHNR and CDR2 FQNEAQ (reference sequence). This CDR3 reads CASSSAGDSYNEQFF. The CDR3 nucleotides are TGTGCCAGCAGCTCAGCGGGAGACTCCTACAATGAGCAGTTCTTC.

This clone was seen more than once but under ten times. The V call is TRBV18, the J call TRBJ2-7; 9 bases are shared with TRBD1. The CDR3 length is 15 residues. Germline lookup yields CDR1 KGHSH and CDR2 LQKENI. V lost 3 bases to trimming and J lost 6 bases; unmatched junction nucleotides: 9. CDR3 protein: CASSPPGTGLREQYF. The CDR3 DNA follows: TGTGCCAGCTCACCCCCCGGGACAGGGCTCCGCGAGCAGTACTTC.

The chain joins TRBV28 to TRBJ1-4, with D tentatively TRBD1 (5 bases). This CDR3 is built from 13 residues. Between the trimmed V and J ends, which lost 7 bases and 7 bases, there was a span of 13 bases. Germline V gene sequence: CDR1 MDHEN, CDR2 SYDVKM. CDR3 coding DNA: TGTGCCAGCACCCCAGGGTGGGGTGAAAAACTGTTTTTT. This translates into CASTPGWGEKLFF.